Below, one T cell receptor (beta chain) is given with its context. Here immunoSEQ multiplex PCR was the method, and the copy in TCRdb shows in-frame clones only, minus some. Here the sample spans about 34,000 clones, about nine tenths being singletons. These data come from a study of blood T cell repertoires in COVID-19. Study details: Sites across the United States, Italy and Spain contributed samples from acute and convalescent COVID-19.

This TCR was recovered from a woman of 80 years or more with acute or convalescent COVID-19. The sequenced sample was peripheral blood.

CDR3 bases: TGCGCCAGCAGCTTGGATGGCAATTTAGCCACTGAAGCTTTCTTT. Its translation is CASSLDGNLATEAFF. This chain uses TRBV5-1 with TRBJ1-1; D remains unclear. The germline gives CDR1 SGHRS, CDR2 YFSETQ. Trimming stripped 0 bases from V and 4 bases from J, with 13 bases between. This CDR3 has 15 amino acids. Full variable domain (outside the CDR3, taken from reference TRBV5-1 and TRBJ1-1): KAGVTQTPRYLIKTRGQQVTLSCSPISGHRSVSWYQQTPGQGLQFLFEYFSETQRNKGNFPGRFSGRQFSNSRSEMNVSTLELGDSALYLCASSLDGNLATEAFFGQGTRLTVV.